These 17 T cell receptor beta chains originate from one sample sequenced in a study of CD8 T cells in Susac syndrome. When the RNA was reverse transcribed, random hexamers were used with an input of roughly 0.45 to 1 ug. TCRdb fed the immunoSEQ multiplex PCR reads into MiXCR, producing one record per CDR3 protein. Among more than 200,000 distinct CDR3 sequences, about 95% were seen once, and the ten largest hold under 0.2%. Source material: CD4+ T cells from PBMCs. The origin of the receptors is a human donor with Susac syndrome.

The CDR3 here is CASSQDDRRSNQPQHF. The CDR3 nucleotides are TGCGCCAGCAGCCAAGATGATCGGAGGAGCAATCAGCCCCAGCATTTT. J is TRBJ1-5 and V is TRBV4-1; no definite D call. Germline lookup yields CDR1 MGHRA and CDR2 YSYEKL. V lost 0 bases and J lost 1, with 10 bases in between. The CDR3 spans 16 residues.

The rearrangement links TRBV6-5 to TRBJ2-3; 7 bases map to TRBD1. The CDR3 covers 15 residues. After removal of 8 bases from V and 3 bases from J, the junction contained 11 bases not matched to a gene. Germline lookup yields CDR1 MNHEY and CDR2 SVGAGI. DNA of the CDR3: TGTGCCAGCGGATCCCGGACAGGTGGGACAGATACGCAGTATTTT. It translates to CASGSRTGGTDTQYF.

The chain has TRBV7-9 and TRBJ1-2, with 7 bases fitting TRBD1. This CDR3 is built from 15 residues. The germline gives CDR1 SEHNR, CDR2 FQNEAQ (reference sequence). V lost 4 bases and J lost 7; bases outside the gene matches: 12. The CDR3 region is CASSSNGGTVRGYTF. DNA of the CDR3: TGTGCCAGCAGCTCCAATGGAGGGACAGTCCGTGGCTACACCTTC.

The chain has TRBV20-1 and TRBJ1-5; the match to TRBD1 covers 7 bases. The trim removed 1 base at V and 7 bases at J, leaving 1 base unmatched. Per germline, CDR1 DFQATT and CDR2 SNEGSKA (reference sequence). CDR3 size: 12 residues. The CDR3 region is CSARGQGQPQHF. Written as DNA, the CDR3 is TGCAGTGCTAGAGGACAGGGCCAGCCCCAGCATTTT.

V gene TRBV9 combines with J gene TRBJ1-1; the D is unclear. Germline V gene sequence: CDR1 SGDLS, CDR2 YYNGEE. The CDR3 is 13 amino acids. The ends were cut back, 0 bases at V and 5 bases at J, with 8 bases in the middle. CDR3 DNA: TGTGCCAGCAGCGTAGAATTGGAGACTGAAGCTTTCTTT. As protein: CASSVELETEAFF.

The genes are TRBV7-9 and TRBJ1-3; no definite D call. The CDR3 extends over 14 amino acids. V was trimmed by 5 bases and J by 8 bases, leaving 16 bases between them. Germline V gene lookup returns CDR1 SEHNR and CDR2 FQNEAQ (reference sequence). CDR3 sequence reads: CASSDNQARDTIYF. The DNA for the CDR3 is TGTGCCAGCAGCGATAACCAGGCACGCGACACCATATATTTT.

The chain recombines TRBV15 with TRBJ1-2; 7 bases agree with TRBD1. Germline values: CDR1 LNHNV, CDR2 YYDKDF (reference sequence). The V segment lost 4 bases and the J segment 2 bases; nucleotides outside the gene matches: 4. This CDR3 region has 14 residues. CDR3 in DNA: TGTGCCACCAGCACCGACAGGGCGAACTATGGCTACACCTTC. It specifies CATSTDRANYGYTF.

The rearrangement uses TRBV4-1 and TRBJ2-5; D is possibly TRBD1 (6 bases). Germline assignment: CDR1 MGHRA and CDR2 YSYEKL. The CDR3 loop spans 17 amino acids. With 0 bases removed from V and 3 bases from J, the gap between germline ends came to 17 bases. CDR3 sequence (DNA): TGCGCCAGCAGCCAAGATCGGGGAACAGGGAGCGAAGAGACCCAGTACTTC. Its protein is CASSQDRGTGSEETQYF.

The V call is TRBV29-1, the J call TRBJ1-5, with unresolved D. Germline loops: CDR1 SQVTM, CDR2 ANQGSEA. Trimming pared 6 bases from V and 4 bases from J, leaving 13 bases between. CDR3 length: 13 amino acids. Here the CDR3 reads CSVKGGLNQPQHF. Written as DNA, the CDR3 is TGCAGCGTAAAGGGCGGCTTAAATCAGCCCCAGCATTTT.

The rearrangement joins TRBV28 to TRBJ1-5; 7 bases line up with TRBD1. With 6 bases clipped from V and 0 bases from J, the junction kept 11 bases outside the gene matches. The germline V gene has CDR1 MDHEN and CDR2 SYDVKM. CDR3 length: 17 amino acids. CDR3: CASSLDRWGSSNQPQHF. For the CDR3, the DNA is TGTGCCAGCAGCCTGGACAGGTGGGGATCTAGCAATCAGCCCCAGCATTTT.

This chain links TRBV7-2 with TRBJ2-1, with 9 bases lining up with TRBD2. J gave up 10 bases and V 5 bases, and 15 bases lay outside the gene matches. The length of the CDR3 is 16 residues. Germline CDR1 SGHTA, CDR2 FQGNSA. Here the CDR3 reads CASSPLLAGSGREQFF. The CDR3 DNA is TGTGCCAGCAGCCCCCTGCTAGCGGGGTCCGGAAGGGAGCAGTTCTTC.

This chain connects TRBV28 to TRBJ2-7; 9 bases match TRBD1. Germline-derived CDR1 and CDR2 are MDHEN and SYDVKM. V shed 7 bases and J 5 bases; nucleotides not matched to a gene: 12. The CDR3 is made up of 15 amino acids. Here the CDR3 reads CASISPGTGSHEQYF. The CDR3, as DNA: TGTGCCAGCATTTCTCCCGGGACAGGGTCCCACGAGCAGTACTTC.

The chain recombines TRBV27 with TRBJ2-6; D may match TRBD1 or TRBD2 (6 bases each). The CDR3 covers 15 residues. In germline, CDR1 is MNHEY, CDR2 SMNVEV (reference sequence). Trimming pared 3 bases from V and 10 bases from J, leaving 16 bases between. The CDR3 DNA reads TGTGCCAGCAGTTTCCAGGGGCGCGGAGGGAACGTCCTGACTTTC. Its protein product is CASSFQGRGGNVLTF.

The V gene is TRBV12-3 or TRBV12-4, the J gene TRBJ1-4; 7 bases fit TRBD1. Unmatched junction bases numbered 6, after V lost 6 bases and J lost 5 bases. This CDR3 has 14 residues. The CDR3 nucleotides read TGTGCCAGCAGATCGACAGGGAGAAATGAAAAACTGTTTTTT. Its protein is CASRSTGRNEKLFF.

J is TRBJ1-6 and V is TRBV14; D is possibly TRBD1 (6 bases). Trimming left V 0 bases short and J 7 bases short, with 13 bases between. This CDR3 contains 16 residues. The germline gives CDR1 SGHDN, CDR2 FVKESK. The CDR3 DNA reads TGTGCCAGCAGCCAAGACCCAGCGGGGGGCAATTCACCCCTCCACTTT. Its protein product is CASSQDPAGGNSPLHF.

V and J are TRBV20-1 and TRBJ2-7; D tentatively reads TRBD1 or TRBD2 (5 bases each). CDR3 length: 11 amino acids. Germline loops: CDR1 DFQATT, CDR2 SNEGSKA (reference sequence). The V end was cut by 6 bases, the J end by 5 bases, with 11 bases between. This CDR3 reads CSAPGPHEQYF. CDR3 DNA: TGCAGTGCCCCGGGACCCCACGAGCAGTACTTC.

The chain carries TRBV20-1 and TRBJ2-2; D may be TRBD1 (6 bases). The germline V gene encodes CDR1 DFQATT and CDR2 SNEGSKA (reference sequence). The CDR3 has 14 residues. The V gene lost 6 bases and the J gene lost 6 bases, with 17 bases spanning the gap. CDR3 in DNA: TGCAGTGCCGCCGCAGGGGTGTTACCCGGGGAGCTGTTTTTT. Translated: CSAAAGVLPGELFF.